Following are 10 T cell receptor beta chains from one sample sequenced in a study of CD8 T cells in ankylosing spondylitis. From the 5' RACE reads, TCRdb called clonotypes with MiXCR, one entry per CDR3 protein. The sample has about 220,000 distinct CDR3 sequences; about 10% are singletons. The sequenced sample was blood, either unsorted or a sorted T cell fraction (not recorded which). These receptors were collected from a male donor with ankylosing spondylitis or in good health (not recorded which).

This clonotype was counted between two and nine times. This chain connects TRBV9 to TRBJ2-5; a possible D gene is TRBD2 (6 bases). The CDR3 loop spans 14 amino acids. The germline V gene encodes CDR1 SGDLS and CDR2 YYNGEE. The V and J ends lost 3 bases and 0 bases respectively, with 9 bases between them. The CDR3 loop is CASSEGGYQETQYF. In nucleotides, the CDR3 is TGTGCCAGCAGCGAGGGAGGATACCAAGAGACCCAGTACTTC.

This clonotype occurred many times. This rearrangement joins TRBV20-1 to TRBJ2-7; 8 positions match TRBD2. The V gene end was trimmed by 1 base and the J gene end by 3 bases; junction bases not matched to a gene: 2. The CDR3 has 13 residues. Germline V lookup: CDR1 DFQATT, CDR2 SNEGSKA (reference sequence). CDR3 in DNA: TGCAGTGCTAGAGCGGGGGGGGTCTACGAGCAGTACTTC. Translated: CSARAGGVYEQYF.

This clonotype was seen many times. V usage is TRBV6-5 and J usage is TRBJ2-1, with 7 bases aligning to TRBD1. V lost 2 bases, J lost 1 base, and 8 bases stayed unmatched. Germline V CDR1 and CDR2: MNHEY, SVGAGI. The CDR3 is 17 amino acids. CDR3 amino acids: CASSYPQGETSYNEQFF. CDR3 sequence (DNA): TGTGCCAGCAGTTACCCCCAGGGGGAGACTTCCTACAATGAGCAGTTCTTC.

This clonotype occurred many times. The gene calls are TRBV20-1 and TRBJ2-5; D is perhaps TRBD1 (6 bases). V shed 7 bases and J shed 1 base, with 10 bases lying between them. Germline V lookup: CDR1 DFQATT, CDR2 SNEGSKA (reference sequence). This CDR3 is 12 amino acids long. The CDR3 DNA follows: TGCAGTGGCGGCAGGGGCCAAGAGACCCAGTACTTC. Translation gives CSGGRGQETQYF.

This clonotype has a handful of counts. V usage is TRBV28 and J usage is TRBJ2-2; TRBD1 is a possible D gene (6 bases). This CDR3 has 17 amino acids. Trimming left V 5 bases short and J 0 bases short, with 16 bases between. Germline values: CDR1 MDHEN, CDR2 SYDVKM. The CDR3 here is CASSLVYRVSNTGELFF. CDR3 sequence (DNA): TGTGCCAGCAGTCTAGTCTACAGGGTCTCGAACACCGGGGAGCTGTTTTTT. The variable domain in full, with the rest retrieved from reference TRBV28 and TRBJ2-2, is DVKVTQSSRYLVKRTGEKVFLECVQDMDHENMFWYRQDPGLGLRLIYFSYDVKMKEKGDIPEGYSVSREKKERFSLILESASTNQTSMYLCASSLVYRVSNTGELFFGEGSRLTVL.

There are many counts of this clonotype. The V gene is TRBV20-1, the J gene TRBJ2-3, with 14 nucleotides matching TRBD2. This CDR3 is built from 15 residues. J was trimmed by 6 bases and V by 5 bases; bases with no gene match: 7. The germline V gene encodes CDR1 DFQATT and CDR2 SNEGSKA (reference sequence). The CDR3 DNA reads TGCAGTGCTCCGGGACTAGCGGGGGCGCGCGATACGCAGTATTTT. It translates to CSAPGLAGARDTQYF.

The chain carries TRBV24-1 and TRBJ1-1, with TRBD1 as a possible D gene (5 bases). Looked up from germline, CDR1 is KGHDR and CDR2 is SFDVKD. The CDR3 spans 12 residues. V was trimmed by 0 bases and J by 10 bases, leaving 8 bases between them. The CDR3 here is CATSDLAGGAFF. The CDR3, as DNA: TGTGCCACCAGTGATTTGGCCGGGGGAGCTTTCTTT.

In its sample, this clonotype was seen many times. V and J are TRBV20-1 and TRBJ2-7, with D possibly matching TRBD1 (5 bases). The length of the CDR3 is 15 residues. CDR1 and CDR2 (germline): DFQATT, SNEGSKA (reference sequence). Between the trimmed V and J ends, which lost 0 bases and 4 bases, there was a span of 16 bases. The CDR3 reads CSARDIQATQYEQYF. The CDR3, as DNA: TGCAGTGCTAGAGATATACAGGCAACTCAATACGAGCAGTACTTC.

The rearrangement uses TRBV20-1 and TRBJ1-3; D uncertain. Germline CDR1 is DFQATT and CDR2 is SNEGSKA (reference sequence). V was pared by 0 bases and J by 8 bases, with 17 bases between. The length of the CDR3 is 15 residues. The CDR3 DNA sequence: TGCAGTGCTAGAGACTCCACATCAAGCGGGGACACCATATATTTT. Translating gives CSARDSTSSGDTIYF.

This clonotype was picked up many times. This rearrangement joins TRBV14 to TRBJ1-6; D is undetermined. V was pared by 1 base and J by 10 bases, with 2 bases between. Germline values: CDR1 SGHDN, CDR2 FVKESK. This CDR3 is built from 11 residues. CDR3 in DNA: TGTGCCAGCAGCCAAGGATCACCCCTCCACTTT. Protein: CASSQGSPLHF.